The T cell receptor (beta chain) under discussion was sequenced for a study of blood T cell repertoires in COVID-19. Per the authors' pipeline: Nucleated cell counts were estimated from reference gene primer amplification. Assay used: immunoSEQ multiplex PCR; TCRdb lists only in-frame clones, some missing. That table is the source of V, J and clone size, and D and trimming were worked out from the DNA. Of approximately 290,000 clones listed, about 85% are singletons. One Seattle source followed patients from active infection through their disease course. The source of this sequence is a human donor with COVID-19, enrolled during active disease. The donor label of this sample is uncertain. Material for sequencing was peripheral blood.

For the CDR3, the DNA is TGTGCCAGCAGTAACATCAGGGGCAAGAACACTGAAGCTTTCTTT. It yields the protein CASSNIRGKNTEAFF. This chain joins TRBV6-5 and TRBJ1-1; TRBD1 might be the D (6 bases). Trimming pared 5 bases from V and 1 base from J, leaving 14 bases between. The CDR3 sequence is 15 residues long. Germline assignment: CDR1 MNHEY and CDR2 SVGAGI.